This TCR beta chain was recovered during a study of T cell repertoires in cytomegalovirus infection. For the study at large: HLA-B-restricted CMV epitopes that are well studied, plus recently identified HLA-C-restricted ones, were used by the study. Notes on the study in general: HLA-C-restricted TCR beta clonotypes specific for CMV led the ex vivo response.

This clonotype is labeled as medium-sized. No antigen is known for it. From the reads, TCRdb called clonotypes with MiXCR, one entry per CDR3 protein. Here the sample spans more than 45,000 distinct CDR3 sequences, more than 15% being singletons. The CDR3 consists of 16 residues. The germline V gene encodes CDR1 MNHEY and CDR2 SVGAGI. V lost 0 bases and J 4 bases, leaving 15 bases between the germline ends. The material sequenced was CD8+ T cells from cultured PBMCs, taken from culture after CMV antigen stimulation. The clonotype originates from a human donor in good health (CMV status not recorded). Some clones in this sample may be carry-over from other donors' samples. The chain joins TRBV6-5 to TRBJ2-5; D is perhaps TRBD2 (6 bases). DNA for the CDR3: TGTGCCAGCAGTTACTCGTCCCCCGGGACTTTAGAGACCCAGTACTTC. Translation: CASSYSSPGTLETQYF.